Below, one T cell receptor beta chain is given with its context. As originally analysed: Amplifying reference gene primers gave estimates of nucleated cell counts. Profiling relied on immunoSEQ multiplex PCR, and the TCRdb table lists in-frame clones only, not all of them. V, J and clone size reflect that table, while D and trimming were determined from the DNA. The data hold around 94,000 clones, with about 85% observed a single time. This sample was included in a study of blood T cell repertoires in COVID-19. Looking at the study overall: The United States, Italy and Spain supplied acute and convalescent COVID-19 samples. T cells, B-cell-depleted T cells, or PBMCs supplied cDNA or gDNA.

The material sequenced was peripheral blood. The TCR originated in a man aged 50 or older with acute or convalescent COVID-19.

The chain's CDR3 is CASSPTGGSNQPQHF. CDR3 sequence (DNA): TGTGCCAGCAGCCCGACAGGGGGCAGCAATCAGCCCCAGCATTTT. The chain links TRBV4-2 to TRBJ1-5; 10 nucleotides line up with TRBD1. CDR1 is LGHNA and CDR2 is YNFKEQ in the germline V gene. This CDR3 region has 15 residues. The V segment lost 4 bases and the J segment 1 base; nucleotides outside the gene matches: 1.